Below, 3 T cell receptor beta chains from the same sample are listed, as sequenced in a study of blood T cell repertoires in COVID-19. Assay used: immunoSEQ multiplex PCR; TCRdb lists only in-frame clones, some missing. In the table there are around 200,000 clones, 80% to 90% of which are singletons. Sequenced material: peripheral blood. The receptors here all came from a man in his late teens or twenties with active or convalescent COVID-19.

This sequence joins TRBV11-3 and TRBJ2-5, with 7 bases fitting TRBD1. Germline V gives CDR1 SGHNT, CDR2 YENEEA. CDR3 length equals 13 residues. Trimming removed 4 bases from V and 4 bases from J; junction bases left unmatched: 3. DNA for the CDR3: TGTGCCAGCAGCTCCACAGGGGTAGAGACCCAGTACTTC. This codes for CASSSTGVETQYF.

J is TRBJ2-4 and V is TRBV7-2, with D perhaps TRBD1 (5 bases). Germline loops: CDR1 SGHTA, CDR2 FQGNSA. Trimming took 1 base from V and 0 from J, leaving 10 bases between them. The CDR3 length is 16 residues. The CDR3 DNA sequence: TGTGCCAGCAGCTTAGAGGGGTACCTAGCCAAAAACATTCAGTACTTC. Protein sequence: CASSLEGYLAKNIQYF.

The V and J genes are TRBV4-2 and TRBJ2-1, with 13 positions matching TRBD2. The germline gives CDR1 LGHNA, CDR2 YNFKEQ. After removal of 2 bases from V and 7 bases from J, the junction contained 5 bases not matched to a gene. The CDR3 contains 16 residues. The CDR3 reads CASSQRLAGGVNEQFF. CDR3 DNA sequence: TGTGCCAGCAGCCAACGACTAGCGGGAGGAGTGAATGAGCAGTTCTTC.